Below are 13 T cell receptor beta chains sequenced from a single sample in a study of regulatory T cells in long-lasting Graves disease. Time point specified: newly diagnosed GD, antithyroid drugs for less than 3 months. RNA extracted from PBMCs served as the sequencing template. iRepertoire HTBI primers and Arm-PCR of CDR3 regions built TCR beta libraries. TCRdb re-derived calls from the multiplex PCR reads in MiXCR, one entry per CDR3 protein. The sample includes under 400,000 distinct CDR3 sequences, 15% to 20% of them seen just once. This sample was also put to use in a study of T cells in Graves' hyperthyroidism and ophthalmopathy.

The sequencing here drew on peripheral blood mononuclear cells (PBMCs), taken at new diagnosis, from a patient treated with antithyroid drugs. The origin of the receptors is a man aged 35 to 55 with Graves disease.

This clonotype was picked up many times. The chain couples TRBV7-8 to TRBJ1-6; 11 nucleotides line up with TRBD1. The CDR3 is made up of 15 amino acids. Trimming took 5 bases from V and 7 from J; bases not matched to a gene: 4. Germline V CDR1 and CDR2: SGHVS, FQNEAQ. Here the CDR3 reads CASSIRDRGNSPLHF. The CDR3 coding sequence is TGTGCCAGCAGCATCCGGGACAGGGGGAATTCACCCCTCCACTTT.

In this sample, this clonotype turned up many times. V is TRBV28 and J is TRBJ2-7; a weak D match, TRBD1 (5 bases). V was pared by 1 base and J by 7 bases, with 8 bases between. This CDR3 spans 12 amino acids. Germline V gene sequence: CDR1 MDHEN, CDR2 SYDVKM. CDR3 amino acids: CASSLLAGEQYF. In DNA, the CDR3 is TGTGCCAGCAGTTTATTGGCAGGGGAGCAGTACTTC.

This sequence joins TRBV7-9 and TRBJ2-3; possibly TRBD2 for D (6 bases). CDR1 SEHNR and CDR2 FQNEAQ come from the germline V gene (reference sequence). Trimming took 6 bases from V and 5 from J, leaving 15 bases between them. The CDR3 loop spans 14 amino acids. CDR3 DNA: TGTGCCAGCAGGGCCGGGACTCACCAAGATACGCAGTATTTT. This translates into CASRAGTHQDTQYF.

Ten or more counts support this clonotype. DNA for the CDR3: TGTGCCAGCAGTTTACAGGGGATTAATCAGCCCCAGCATTTT. Translated, it gives CASSLQGINQPQHF. The V and J genes are TRBV12-3 or TRBV12-4 and TRBJ1-5, with a weak D call TRBD1 (6 bases). The CDR3 extends over 14 amino acids. Trimming left V 2 bases short and J 4 bases short, with 9 bases between.

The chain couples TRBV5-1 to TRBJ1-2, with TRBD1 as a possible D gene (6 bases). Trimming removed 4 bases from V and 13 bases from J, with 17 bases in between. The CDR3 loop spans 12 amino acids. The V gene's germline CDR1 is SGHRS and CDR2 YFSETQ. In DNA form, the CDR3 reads TGCGCCAGCAGCCGGGGGGACAACTACTTCACCTTC. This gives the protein CASSRGDNYFTF.

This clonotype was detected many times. CDR3 amino acids: CASSLPTSTGPRNTGELFF. CDR3 sequence (DNA): TGTGCCAGCAGTCTTCCCACTTCAACCGGGCCTCGGAACACCGGGGAGCTGTTTTTT. The gene calls are TRBV6-1 and TRBJ2-2; the D is unclear. The CDR3 length is 19 residues. V lost 5 bases to trimming and J lost 1 base, with 23 bases between them. Germline V CDR1 and CDR2: MNHNS, SASEGT.

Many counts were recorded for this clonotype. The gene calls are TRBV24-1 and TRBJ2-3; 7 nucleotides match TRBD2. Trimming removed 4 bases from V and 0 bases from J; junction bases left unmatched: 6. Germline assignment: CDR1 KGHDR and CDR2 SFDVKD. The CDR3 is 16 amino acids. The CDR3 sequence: CATSEGGFSSTDTQYF. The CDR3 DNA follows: TGTGCCACCAGTGAGGGGGGGTTCTCGAGCACAGATACGCAGTATTTT.

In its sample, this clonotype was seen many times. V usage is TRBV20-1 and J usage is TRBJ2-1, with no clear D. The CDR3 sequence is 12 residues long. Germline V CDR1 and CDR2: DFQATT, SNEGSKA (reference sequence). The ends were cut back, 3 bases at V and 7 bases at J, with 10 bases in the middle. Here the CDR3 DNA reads TGCAGTGCTAGTTTATCCCGGAATGAGCAGTTCTTC. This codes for CSASLSRNEQFF.

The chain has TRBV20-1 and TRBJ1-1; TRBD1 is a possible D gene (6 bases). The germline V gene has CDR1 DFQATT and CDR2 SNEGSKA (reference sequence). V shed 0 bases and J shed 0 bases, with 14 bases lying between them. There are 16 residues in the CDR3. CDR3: CSARDLGGRLNTEAFF. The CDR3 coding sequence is TGCAGTGCTAGAGATCTTGGGGGGCGCTTGAACACTGAAGCTTTCTTT.

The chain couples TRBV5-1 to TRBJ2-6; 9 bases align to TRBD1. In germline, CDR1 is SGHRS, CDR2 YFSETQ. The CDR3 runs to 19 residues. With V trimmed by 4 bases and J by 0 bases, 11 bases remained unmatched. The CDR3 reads CASSLSPGQGISGANVLTF. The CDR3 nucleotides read TGCGCCAGCAGCCTTAGTCCGGGACAGGGAATCTCTGGGGCCAACGTCCTGACTTTC.

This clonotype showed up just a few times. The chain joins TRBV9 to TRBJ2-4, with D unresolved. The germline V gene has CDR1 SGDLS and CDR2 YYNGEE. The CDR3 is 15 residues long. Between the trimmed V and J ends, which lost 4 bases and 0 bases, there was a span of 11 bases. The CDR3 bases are TGTGCCAGCAGCCGCAGTTCCGTAGCCAAAAACATTCAGTACTTC. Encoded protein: CASSRSSVAKNIQYF.

The CDR3 nucleotides read TGTGCCAGCAGCCTAGGGGGGACATATGAAAAACTGTTTTTT. Translated, it gives CASSLGGTYEKLFF. The rearrangement uses TRBV5-4 and TRBJ1-4; D possibly corresponds to TRBD1 (6 bases). This CDR3 is 14 amino acids long. Trimming removed 4 bases from V and 6 bases from J, with 13 bases in between. In germline, CDR1 is SGHNT, CDR2 YYREEE (reference sequence). Drawing the rest from reference TRBV5-4 and TRBJ1-4, the complete variable domain is ETGVTQSPTHLIKTRGQQVTLRCSSQSGHNTVSWYQQALGQGPQFIFQYYREEENGRGNFPPRFSGLQFPNYSSELNVNALELDDSALYLCASSLGGTYEKLFFGSGTQLSVL.

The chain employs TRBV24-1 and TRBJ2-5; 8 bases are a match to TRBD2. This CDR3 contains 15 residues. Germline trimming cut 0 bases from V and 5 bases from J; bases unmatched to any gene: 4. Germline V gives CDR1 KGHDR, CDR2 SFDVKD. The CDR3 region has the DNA TGTGCCACCAGTGATTTGCGGGGGGGAGGCGAGACCCAGTACTTC. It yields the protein CATSDLRGGGETQYF.